Detailed here is one TCR beta chain. No antigen is known for it. The entry originates in a study of STAT3 mutations in large granular lymphocyte leukemia. Findings and caveats of the study: Every T-LGLL patient had at least one immunodominant TCRbeta clonotype. TCR clonotype switching after therapy occurred in about 35% of the 18 patients.

Roughly 41,000 productive templates were obtained per sample on average. Data came from immunoSEQ multiplex PCR; TCRdb stores just in-frame clones and leaves some out. The table records several thousand clones, roughly 88% of them present only once. This CDR3 has 13 amino acids. The germline V gene encodes CDR1 LNHDA and CDR2 SQIVND (reference sequence). V was pared by 6 bases and J by 4 bases, with 12 bases between. This chain uses TRBV19 with TRBJ1-1; D is unresolved. Sample: peripheral blood mononuclear cells. The sequence derives from a man of 80 years or more with T-cell large granular lymphocyte leukemia. Some clones in this sample may be carry-over from other donors' samples. The chain's CDR3 is CASRPTLATEAFF. DNA of the CDR3: TGTGCCAGTAGACCAACCCTCGCCACTGAAGCTTTCTTT.